This T cell receptor (beta chain) appears in the sequencing data of a study of blood T cell repertoires in COVID-19. Study information: The origin of the acute and convalescent COVID-19 samples was the United States, Italy and Spain. From T cells, B-cell-depleted T cells, or PBMCs came the material, which was cDNA or gDNA.

Trimming left V 1 base short and J 0 bases short, with 5 bases between. The CDR3 extends over 14 amino acids. Looked up from germline, CDR1 is SGHNT and CDR2 is YENEEA. In the original workflow: Amplification from reference gene primers served as the basis for estimated nucleated cell counts. Sequencing used immunoSEQ multiplex PCR; TCRdb keeps in-frame clones, though not all of them. V and J calls and clone size are given by that table; D and trimming were obtained from the DNA. The sample lists 59,000 or so clones; approximately 90% were seen once. The gene calls are TRBV11-3 and TRBJ2-3, with D unresolved. The source is a human donor in a cohort sampled during active COVID-19. The source material was peripheral blood. The chain's CDR3 is CASSLAPSTDTQYF. The CDR3, as DNA: TGTGCCAGCAGCTTAGCTCCCAGCACAGATACGCAGTATTTT.